A selection of T cell receptor beta chains follows, all from one sample in a study of T cell repertoires in cytomegalovirus infection. One entry per CDR3 protein, called by TCRdb with MiXCR from the reads. This table has almost 300,000 distinct CDR3 sequences, roughly 9.3% appearing once. The specimen was PBMCs. These receptors originate from a human donor in good health (CMV status not recorded). Some clones in this sample may be carry-over from other donors' samples. The CDR3 runs from the conserved cysteine through the conserved F or W. A D gene is named only where the DNA matches it firmly. Size is stated for part of the rows, as once, few or many counts, or as a class when the clone is expanded.

J gene	D gene	clone size	V gene	CDR3 DNA	CDR3 protein
TRBJ1-5	TRBD1	many	TRBV7-2	TGTGCCAGCAGCTTCGACAGGGGTGGTCAGCCCCAGCATTTT	CASSFDRGGQPQHF
TRBJ2-3	NA	few	TRBV14	TGTGCCAGCAGCCAGACGCGGGGCCCGCCCCTGTATTTT	CASSQTRGPPLYF
TRBJ1-5	NA	NA	TRBV19	TGTGCCAGTAGTATCAGGGTGGGTCAGCCCCAGCATTTT	CASSIRVGQPQHF
TRBJ1-2	TRBD1	NA	TRBV11-2	TGTGCCAGCAGCTTAGACAGGGGGGCGTTGTATGGCTACACCTTC	CASSLDRGALYGYTF
TRBJ1-6	NA	NA	TRBV6-5	TGTGCCAGCACCCCAGTGATTAACTCCTATTCACCCCTCCACTTT	CASTPVINSYSPLHF
TRBJ1-5	NA	NA	TRBV2	TGTGCCAGTGGGCGCCGGGATCAGCCCCAGCATTTT	CASGRRDQPQHF
TRBJ2-1	NA	many	TRBV28	TGTGCCAGCAGTCCCCCCGGTCCGCTCAATGAGCAGTTCTTC	CASSPPGPLNEQFF
TRBJ1-6	TRBD1	many	TRBV7-2	TGTGCCAGCAGCTTAGTGGACAGGGAGGATTCACCCCTCCACTTT	CASSLVDREDSPLHF
TRBJ1-1	TRBD1	many	TRBV6-6	TGTGCCAGCAGCAGGACAGGGGGTGAAGCTTTCTTT	CASSRTGGEAFF
TRBJ1-6	NA	many	TRBV7-2	TGTGCCAGCAGCTCCTCGACTTGGTATTCACCCCTCCACTTT	CASSSSTWYSPLHF
TRBJ1-5	NA	NA	TRBV7-9	TGTGCCAGCAGCCTGGACAGCGGATATCAGCCCCAGCATTTT	CASSLDSGYQPQHF
TRBJ2-1	NA	many	TRBV7-9	TGTGCCAGCAGCTACCTAACCGGTGAGCAGTTCTTC	CASSYLTGEQFF
TRBJ1-1	NA	many	TRBV20-1	TGCAGTGCTAGAGATCTCGACAGGAACACTGAAGCTTTCTTT	CSARDLDRNTEAFF
TRBJ2-6	NA	NA	TRBV20-1	TGCAGTGCTAGAGATAGGAAGAGCTCTGGGGCCAACGTCCTGACTTTC	CSARDRKSSGANVLTF
TRBJ2-7	TRBD1	NA	TRBV29-1	TGCAGCGTTGAGGCCTCAGGACAGGGGGTCTACGAGCAGTACTTC	CSVEASGQGVYEQYF
TRBJ2-1	TRBD2	many	TRBV7-9	TGTGCCAGCAGCCGGGGGGGGCACAATGAGCAGTTCTTC	CASSRGGHNEQFF
TRBJ2-1	TRBD2	many	TRBV19	TGTGCCAGTCGATATCGGGGGGGATACAATGAGCAGTTCTTC	CASRYRGGYNEQFF
TRBJ2-2	NA	NA	TRBV7-9	TGTGCCAGCAGCCCGGCCGTGGGGGCAATCACCGGGGAGCTGTTTTTT	CASSPAVGAITGELFF
TRBJ2-5	NA	many	TRBV14	TGTGCCAGCAGGCGTCAAACAGGCGGCGGGACCCAGTACTTC	CASRRQTGGGTQYF
TRBJ1-1	NA	many	TRBV10-1	TGCGCCAGCAGTGAGGGGCAAACCACTGAAGCTTTCTTT	CASSEGQTTEAFF
TRBJ2-1	NA	once	TRBV7-9	TGTGCCAGCAGCTCCCGGGACCACCACAATGAGCAGTTCTTC	CASSSRDHHNEQFF
TRBJ2-1	NA	many	TRBV12-3/TRBV12-4	TGTGCCAGCAGCCGCGGAGGCGGTGAGCAGTTCTTC	CASSRGGGEQFF
TRBJ2-6	NA	many	TRBV11-2	TGTGCCAGCAGCTTAGCACGCTCTGGGGCCAACGTCCTGACTTTC	CASSLARSGANVLTF
TRBJ2-7	TRBD2	many	TRBV7-6	TGTGCCAGCAGCTTAGGGCGGGGGGCCGACGACGAGCAGTACTTC	CASSLGRGADDEQYF
TRBJ1-2	TRBD1	NA	TRBV29-1	TGCAGCGGAACGACAGGGAATCACCATGGCTACACCTTC	CSGTTGNHHGYTF
TRBJ2-3	NA	many	TRBV29-1	TGCAGCGCCGGAGGACGGGTCACAGATACGCAGTATTTT	CSAGGRVTDTQYF
TRBJ2-2	TRBD1	NA	TRBV29-1	TGCAGCGTTAGTCCCGGGACAGGGGGCACCGGGGAGCTGTTTTTT	CSVSPGTGGTGELFF
TRBJ1-3	NA	NA	TRBV3-1	TGTGCCAGCAGCTACAGCCGCTTCTCTGGAAACACCATATATTTT	CASSYSRFSGNTIYF
TRBJ2-1	NA	many	TRBV20-1	TGCAGTGCGAGCTGGCTAGCGTACAATGAGCAGTTCTTC	CSASWLAYNEQFF
TRBJ1-1	NA	many	TRBV20-1	TGCAGTGCTAGAGATCGATCTTGGGTGAACACTGAAGCTTTCTTT	CSARDRSWVNTEAFF
TRBJ2-2	TRBD1	many	TRBV28	TGTGCCAGCAAGGGGACAGGGCGCGCGAACACCGGGGAGCTGTTTTTT	CASKGTGRANTGELFF
TRBJ2-5	TRBD1	few	TRBV29-1	TGCAGCGTCCCAGAGGGGGCCATCCAAGAGACCCAGTACTTC	CSVPEGAIQETQYF
TRBJ2-3	TRBD1	many	TRBV11-2	TGTGCCAGCAGGCCCGGACAGGGGGCTAGGCCAGATACGCAGTATTTT	CASRPGQGARPDTQYF
TRBJ2-7	NA	many	TRBV7-8	TGTGCCAGCAGCTTAGGGGACCGCACCTACGAGCAGTACTTC	CASSLGDRTYEQYF
TRBJ1-1	NA	many	TRBV7-8	TGTGCCAGCAGCTTAGGAGTGTGGGGGGGCGCTGACACTGAAGCTTTCTTT	CASSLGVWGGADTEAFF
TRBJ1-4	NA	many	TRBV2	TGTGCCAGCATTGCCCGGGAAACCACTAATGAAAAACTGTTTTTT	CASIARETTNEKLFF
TRBJ1-1	NA	few	TRBV4-3	TGCGCCAGCAGGCAGGAGGTTGGGGTCGGTGAAGCTTTCTTT	CASRQEVGVGEAFF
TRBJ2-1	NA	many	TRBV5-1	TGTGCCAGCAGCTTAGGGGGCTCCTACAATGAGCAGTTCTTC	CASSLGGSYNEQFF
TRBJ2-3	NA	many	TRBV4-1	TGCGCCAGCAGCCAAGGACAGCCTAGCACAGATACGCAGTATTTT	CASSQGQPSTDTQYF
TRBJ1-1	TRBD1	many	TRBV7-9	TGTGCCAGCAGGGGACAGGGGGCGAAGAACACTGAAGCTTTCTTT	CASRGQGAKNTEAFF
TRBJ2-5	NA	NA	TRBV20-1	TGCAGTGCTAGAGACCCATTGGCCCCGAGAGGGAAGACCCAGTACTTC	CSARDPLAPRGKTQYF
TRBJ2-5	TRBD1	many	TRBV25-1	TGTGCCACCCTAGACAGGGGGCGCGTGGAGACCCAGTACTTC	CATLDRGRVETQYF
TRBJ2-3	NA	many	TRBV7-6	TGTGCCAGCAGCCCGCGAACCCCTAGCACAGATACGCAGTATTTT	CASSPRTPSTDTQYF
TRBJ1-5	NA	many	TRBV7-2	TGTGCCAGCAGCTTAGCCAAGCTTAGCAATCAGCCCCAGCATTTT	CASSLAKLSNQPQHF
TRBJ1-1	NA	many	TRBV5-1	TGCGCCAGCAGCTACAGGGTTTCGTTCGGTTTGAACACTGAAGCTTTCTTT	CASSYRVSFGLNTEAFF
TRBJ2-2	NA	many	TRBV7-3	TGTGCCAGCAGCCCAGGATTTACGGACACCGGGGAGCTGTTTTTT	CASSPGFTDTGELFF
TRBJ1-5	TRBD1	many	TRBV6-2/TRBV6-3	TGTGCCAGCAGTCCCCAGCGGACAGGAAATCGGTATAGCAATCAGCCCCAGCATTTT	CASSPQRTGNRYSNQPQHF
TRBJ2-1	NA	many	TRBV10-3	TGTGCCATCAGGGATCTGCCGGGCGGCAATGAGCAGTTCTTC	CAIRDLPGGNEQFF
TRBJ2-5	TRBD2	many	TRBV20-1	TGCAGTGTCCGGCGGGGGGGCGACCAAGAGACCCAGTACTTC	CSVRRGGDQETQYF
TRBJ1-5	NA	many	TRBV5-6	TGTGCCAGCAGCTTGGGACCTCCACTGAGCGGTCAGCCCCAGCATTTT	CASSLGPPLSGQPQHF
TRBJ2-7	NA	few	TRBV2	TGTGCCAGCCAGGGGCGGGATGGCTACGAGCAGTACTTC	CASQGRDGYEQYF
TRBJ1-2	NA	many	TRBV28	TGTGCCAGCAGTCAAGAGAGGATGGGGAGCTTTAACTATGGCTACACCTTC	CASSQERMGSFNYGYTF
TRBJ2-3	NA	many	TRBV19	TGTGCCAGTAGTATAAGTGGGCCCTCCAATACGCAGTATTTT	CASSISGPSNTQYF
TRBJ1-1	NA	few	TRBV28	TGTGCCAGCAGTTTAAGGGGATTTATCACTGAAGCTTTCTTT	CASSLRGFITEAFF
TRBJ2-5	NA	many	TRBV14	TGTGCCAGCAGCCAGAAGCTTCGCCAGGGAAACCAAGAGACCCAGTACTTC	CASSQKLRQGNQETQYF
TRBJ1-4	NA	many	TRBV5-6	TGTGCCAGCAGCTTTAGTAAGGCAGAGCTGTTTTTT	CASSFSKAELFF
TRBJ1-1	NA	many	TRBV18	TGTGCCAGCTCATACTCTCTGGGTAACACTGAAGCTTTCTTT	CASSYSLGNTEAFF
TRBJ1-2	TRBD1	NA	TRBV13	TGTGCCAGCAGCCTGGACAGGCTGGGCTACACCTTC	CASSLDRLGYTF
TRBJ1-4	TRBD1	many	TRBV6-5	TGTGCCAGCAGGCGGACAGGGGGTAAACTGTTTTTT	CASRRTGGKLFF
TRBJ2-5	TRBD2	many	TRBV6-1	TGTGCCAGCAGTGTCACGGGGTCGACTAGCGGCAAAGAGACCCAGTACTTC	CASSVTGSTSGKETQYF